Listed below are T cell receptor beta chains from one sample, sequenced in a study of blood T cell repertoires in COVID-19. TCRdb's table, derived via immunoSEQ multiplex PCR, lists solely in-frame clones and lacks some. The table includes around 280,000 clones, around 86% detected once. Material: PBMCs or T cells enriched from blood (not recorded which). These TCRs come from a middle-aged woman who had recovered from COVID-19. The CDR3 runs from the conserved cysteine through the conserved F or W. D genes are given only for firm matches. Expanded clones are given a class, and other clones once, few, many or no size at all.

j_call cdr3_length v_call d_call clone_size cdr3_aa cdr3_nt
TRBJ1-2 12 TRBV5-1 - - CASSDTNYGYTF TGCGCCAGCAGCGATACAAACTATGGCTACACCTTC
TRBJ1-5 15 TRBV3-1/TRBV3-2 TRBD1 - CASSPRDRGNQPQHF TGTGCCAGCAGCCCTCGGGACAGGGGAAATCAGCCCCAGCATTTT
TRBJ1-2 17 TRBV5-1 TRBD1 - CASSSDRERGGDYGYTF TGCGCCAGCAGCTCGGACCGAGAACGAGGGGGCGACTATGGCTACACCTTC
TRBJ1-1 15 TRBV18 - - CASSRSTGPNTEAFF TGTGCCAGCTCACGAAGTACAGGCCCGAACACTGAAGCTTTCTTT
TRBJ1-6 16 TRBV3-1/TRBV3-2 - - CASSQGSVPYNSPLHF TGTGCCAGCAGCCAAGGTTCGGTGCCGTATAATTCACCCCTCCACTTT
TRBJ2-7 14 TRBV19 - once CASTLAAGAYEQYF TGTGCCAGTACCTTAGCGGCCGGGGCCTACGAGCAGTACTTC
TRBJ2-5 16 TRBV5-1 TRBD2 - CASSFRLAGLQETQYF TGCGCCAGCAGCTTCAGACTAGCGGGCCTTCAAGAGACCCAGTACTTC
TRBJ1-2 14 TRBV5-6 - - CASSLGIVGYGYTF TGTGCCAGCAGCTTGGGTATAGTCGGGTATGGCTACACCTTC
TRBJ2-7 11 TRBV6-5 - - CASMSGYEQYF TGTGCCAGTATGTCGGGCTACGAGCAGTACTTC
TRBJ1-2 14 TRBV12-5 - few CASGTRLKNYGYTF TGTGCTAGTGGTACCAGACTGAAGAACTATGGCTACACCTTC
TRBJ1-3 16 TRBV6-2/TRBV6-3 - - CASSYSGRSYGNTIYF TGTGCCAGCAGTTACTCGGGCCGATCGTACGGAAACACCATATATTTT
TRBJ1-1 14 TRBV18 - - CASSLTVENTEAFF TGTGCCAGCTCCCTAACGGTTGAGAACACTGAAGCTTTCTTT
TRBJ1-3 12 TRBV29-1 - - CSVEWGGNTIYF TGCAGCGTTGAATGGGGCGGCAACACCATATATTTT
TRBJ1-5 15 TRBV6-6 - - CASTLTGQNNQPQHF TGTGCCAGCACCCTCACGGGACAAAACAATCAGCCCCAGCATTTT
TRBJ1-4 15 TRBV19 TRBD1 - CASIPGQGYNEKLFF TGTGCCAGCATCCCCGGACAGGGTTATAATGAAAAACTGTTTTTT
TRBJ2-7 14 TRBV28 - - CASSSPSRSGEQYF TGTGCCAGCAGTTCACCCTCCCGGTCGGGGGAGCAGTACTTC
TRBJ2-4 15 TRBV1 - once CTSSQTSGAKNIQYF TGCACCAGCAGCCAAACTAGCGGAGCCAAAAACATTCAGTACTTC
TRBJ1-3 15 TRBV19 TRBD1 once CASGKTGASGNTIYF TGTGCCAGTGGTAAAACAGGGGCTTCTGGAAACACCATATATTTT